Shown below are 20 T cell receptor beta chains from a single sample sequenced in a study of cytomegalovirus exposure and HLA in healthy donors. The protocol was immunoSEQ multiplex PCR, while the TCRdb copy is restricted to in-frame clones and leaves out a portion. Seen here are tens of thousands of clones, approximately 89% observed once, and the top ten hold around 8.4%. The sequenced sample was PBMCs. These receptors all come from a young woman in good health and CMV-seropositive.

V usage is TRBV7-6 and J usage is TRBJ1-4; 8 bases agree with TRBD1. Trimming cost V 3 bases and J 7 bases; bases outside gene matches: 4. Germline values: CDR1 SGHVS, CDR2 FNYEAQ. The CDR3 runs to 14 residues. The chain's CDR3 is CASSLFGTGEKLFF. The CDR3 nucleotides read TGTGCCAGCAGCTTGTTTGGGACAGGTGAAAAACTGTTTTTT. Full variable domain (missing parts from reference TRBV7-6 and TRBJ1-4): GAGVSQSPRYKVTKRGQDVALRCDPISGHVSLYWYRQALGQGPEFLTYFNYEAQQDKSGLPNDRFSAERPEGSISTLTIQRTEQRDSAMYRCASSLFGTGEKLFFGSGTQLSVL.

This clone appeared once. The rearrangement links TRBV6-1 to TRBJ2-7; 8 bases match TRBD1. CDR1 and CDR2 from the germline V gene are MNHNS and SASEGT. With V trimmed by 6 bases and J by 6 bases, 10 bases remained unmatched. The CDR3 has 14 amino acids. The CDR3, as DNA: TGTGCCAGCAGGAGGGGGACAGGAGGTCTCGAGCAGTACTTC. Residues: CASRRGTGGLEQYF.

V usage is TRBV5-4 and J usage is TRBJ2-5; 7 bases map to TRBD1. The CDR3 length is 16 residues. Germline V gene data show CDR1 as SGHNT and CDR2 as YYREEE (reference sequence). V shed 3 bases, J shed 5 bases, and the junction held 13 bases outside the gene matches. In nucleotides, the CDR3 is TGTGCCAGCAGCTGGAGAACAGGGGCTGTCGCGGAGACCCAGTACTTC. Translation: CASSWRTGAVAETQYF.

The chain combines TRBV25-1 with TRBJ1-1; 8 bases are a match to TRBD1. The CDR3 spans 14 residues. V was clipped by 6 bases and J by 1 base; unmatched bases: 4. Germline loops: CDR1 MGHDK, CDR2 SYGVNS. The CDR3 DNA reads as TGTGCCAGCAGAGGACAGGGAAAGAACACTGAAGCTTTCTTT. It codes for CASRGQGKNTEAFF.

The chain carries TRBV9 and TRBJ2-3; TRBD1 aligns across 7 bases. The CDR3 totals 18 residues. Germline lookup yields CDR1 SGDLS and CDR2 YYNGEE. V lost 4 bases, J lost 4 bases, and 18 bases stayed unmatched. CDR3: CASSIDPFRDSTADTQYF. The DNA for the CDR3 is TGTGCCAGCAGCATCGATCCCTTCCGGGACAGCACCGCAGATACGCAGTATTTT.

The chain carries TRBV7-2 and TRBJ2-1, with TRBD1 identical over 8 bases. V shed 5 bases, J shed 2 bases, and the junction held 8 bases outside the gene matches. Looked up from germline, CDR1 is SGHTA and CDR2 is FQGNSA. The CDR3 has 16 amino acids. The CDR3 DNA follows: TGTGCCAGCAGCCCCCGCCGACAGGGGCCCTACAATGAGCAGTTCTTC. This codes for CASSPRRQGPYNEQFF.

This chain links TRBV27 with TRBJ2-5; 14 bases map to TRBD2. The trim removed 5 bases at V and 5 bases at J, leaving 7 bases unmatched. The CDR3 length is 16 residues. The germline CDR1 and CDR2 sequences are MNHEY and SMNVEV (reference sequence). The CDR3 here is CASSRGLAGAWETQYF. The CDR3 nucleotides are TGTGCCAGCAGTCGGGGACTAGCGGGGGCATGGGAGACCCAGTACTTC.

V and J are TRBV5-6 and TRBJ1-2; D is possibly TRBD1 (5 bases). The CDR3 sequence is 15 residues long. Trimming left V 1 base short and J 4 bases short, with 14 bases between. Germline lookup yields CDR1 SGHDT and CDR2 YYEEEE. CDR3 residues: CASSLYQGPSYGYTF. The DNA of the CDR3 is TGTGCCAGCAGCTTGTATCAGGGCCCCTCCTATGGCTACACCTTC.

V gene TRBV5-1 combines with J gene TRBJ2-3, with TRBD1 matching over 9 bases. The CDR3 has 14 amino acids. Trimming took 2 bases from V and 6 from J; bases not matched to a gene: 4. Germline CDR1 reads SGHRS; CDR2 reads YFSETQ. The CDR3 coding sequence is TGCGCCAGCAGCTTCCAAGGACAGGGGGATACGCAGTATTTT. Encoded protein: CASSFQGQGDTQYF.

The chain recombines TRBV10-3 with TRBJ2-3, with D perhaps matching TRBD1 (5 bases). V lost 11 bases to trimming and J lost 0 bases, with 21 bases between them. Germline CDR1 reads ENHRY; CDR2 reads SYGVKD. There are 16 residues in the CDR3. The chain's CDR3 is CACQGRGPSSTDTQYF. Here the CDR3 DNA reads TGTGCCTGCCAGGGCCGAGGTCCATCTAGCACAGATACGCAGTATTTT.

V gene TRBV27 combines with J gene TRBJ1-1, with D unresolved. This CDR3 contains 15 residues. The V end was cut by 3 bases, the J end by 4 bases, with 15 bases between. Germline CDR1 and CDR2: MNHEY and SMNVEV (reference sequence). CDR3 coding DNA: TGTGCCAGCAGTTTTCGAGACGCGGTGAGCACTGAAGCTTTCTTT. Protein: CASSFRDAVSTEAFF.

The rearrangement links TRBV5-1 to TRBJ2-7, with D tentatively TRBD2 (5 bases). The CDR3 is made up of 14 amino acids. Trimming took off 7 bases at V and 0 bases at J, with 14 bases between the two ends. Germline V lookup: CDR1 SGHRS, CDR2 YFSETQ. The CDR3 region has the DNA TGCGCCAGCTGTGAGCGGCCGACCTCCTACGAGCAGTACTTC. Translated: CASCERPTSYEQYF.

The V gene is TRBV2, the J gene TRBJ1-6; 9 bases line up with TRBD1. CDR1 SNHLY and CDR2 FYNNEI come from the germline V gene. The CDR3 extends over 16 amino acids. V lost 5 bases and J lost 7; bases outside the gene matches: 9. In DNA form, the CDR3 reads TGTGCCAGCAGTACCGCCGGGACAGGGAACAATTCACCCCTCCACTTT. Translation: CASSTAGTGNNSPLHF.

The chain carries TRBV9 and TRBJ2-5; maybe TRBD2 (5 bases). Germline CDR1 SGDLS, CDR2 YYNGEE. The CDR3 is 14 amino acids. V lost 0 bases, J lost 1 base, and 7 bases lay in between. Written as DNA, the CDR3 is TGTGCCAGCAGCGTAGGGAGGCCCCAAGAGACCCAGTACTTC. This gives the protein CASSVGRPQETQYF.

The chain employs TRBV11-3 and TRBJ2-7; 8 bases are shared with TRBD1. Germline V gene data show CDR1 as SGHNT and CDR2 as YENEEA. V was pared by 5 bases and J by 0 bases, with 6 bases of the junction left unmatched. The CDR3 length is 15 residues. CDR3: CASSPRTGSSYEQYF. The CDR3 DNA sequence: TGTGCCAGCAGCCCACGGACAGGGAGCTCCTACGAGCAGTACTTC. Based on the CDR3 plus reference TRBV11-3 and TRBJ2-7, the full variable domain is EAGVVQSPRYKIIEKKQPVAFWCNPISGHNTLYWYLQNLGQGPELLIRYENEEAVDDSQLPKDRFSAERLKGVDSTLKIQPAELGDSAVYLCASSPRTGSSYEQYFGPGTRLTVT.

The V call is TRBV4-3, the J call TRBJ2-5; TRBD1 aligns across 11 bases. The CDR3 runs 13 residues. Germline loops: CDR1 LGHNA, CDR2 YSLEER. V dropped 3 bases and J dropped 10; count of bases not matched to a gene: 4. The CDR3 protein is CASSHDGTGGQYF. The CDR3, as DNA: TGCGCCAGCAGCCACGATGGGACAGGGGGCCAGTACTTC.

Concerning this clone: One end of the junction varies from germline; a read error may be responsible. The chain employs TRBV2 and TRBJ1-1; maybe TRBD1 (5 bases). The CDR3 consists of 15 residues. Germline CDR1 SNHLY, CDR2 FYNNEI. The CDR3 loop reads CASREGQTVNTEAFF. The CDR3 region has the DNA TGTGCCAGCAGGGAAGGCCAGACAGTGAACACTGAAGCTTTCTTT.

This chain uses TRBV11-3 with TRBJ2-2; D is perhaps TRBD1 (6 bases). The CDR3 runs to 13 residues. The germline CDR1 and CDR2 sequences are SGHNT and YENEEA. Trimming removed 2 bases from V and 5 bases from J, with 6 bases in between. The CDR3 sequence: CASSLRGTGELFF. The CDR3 coding sequence is TGTGCCAGCAGCTTAAGGGGGACCGGGGAGCTGTTTTTT.

This sequence joins TRBV11-2 and TRBJ2-5; 7 bases fit TRBD1. The CDR3 runs 14 residues. V lost 4 bases to trimming and J lost 1 base; unmatched junction nucleotides: 3. Germline CDR1 is SGHAT and CDR2 is FQNNGV. CDR3 nucleotide sequence: TGTGCCAGCAGCTCCGGGACAGCCCAAGAGACCCAGTACTTC. It specifies CASSSGTAQETQYF.

This rearrangement joins TRBV9 to TRBJ2-7; a possible D gene is TRBD1 (5 bases). Germline CDR1 and CDR2: SGDLS and YYNGEE. V was trimmed by 0 bases and J by 3 bases, leaving 13 bases between them. This CDR3 comprises 15 residues. The CDR3 region has the DNA TGTGCCAGCAGCGTAGGGTCGCAGGGTGGCTACGAGCAGTACTTC. Encoded protein: CASSVGSQGGYEQYF.